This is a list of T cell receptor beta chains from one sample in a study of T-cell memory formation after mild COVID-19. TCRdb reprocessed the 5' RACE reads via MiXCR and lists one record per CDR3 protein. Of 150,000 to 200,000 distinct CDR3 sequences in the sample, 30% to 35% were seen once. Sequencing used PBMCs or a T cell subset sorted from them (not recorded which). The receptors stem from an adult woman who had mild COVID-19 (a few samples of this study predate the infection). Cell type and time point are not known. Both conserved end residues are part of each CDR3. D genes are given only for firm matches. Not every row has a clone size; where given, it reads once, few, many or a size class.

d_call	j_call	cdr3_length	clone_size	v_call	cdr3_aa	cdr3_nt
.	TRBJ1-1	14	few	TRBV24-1	CATSDTFRQTGAFF	TGTGCCACCAGTGATACTTTTCGGCAGACTGGGGCTTTCTTT
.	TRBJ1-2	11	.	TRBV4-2	CASSQDQGQRF	TGTGCCAGCAGCCAAGATCAAGGCCAACGCTTC
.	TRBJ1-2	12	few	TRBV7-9	CASSLDGRLHTF	TGTGCCAGCAGCTTAGACGGGCGGCTCCACACCTTC
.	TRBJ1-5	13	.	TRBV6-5	CASRRDGNQPQHF	TGTGCCAGCAGAAGGGACGGCAATCAGCCCCAGCATTTT
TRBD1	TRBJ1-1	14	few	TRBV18	CASSQGTEHTEAFF	TGTGCCAGCTCACAGGGGACAGAGCACACTGAAGCTTTCTTT
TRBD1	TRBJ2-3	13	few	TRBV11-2	CASSSGRDREVYF	TGTGCCAGCAGCTCCGGCCGGGACAGGGAGGTGTATTTT
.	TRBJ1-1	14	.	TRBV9	CASSPSSAGSEAFF	TGTGCCAGCAGCCCCTCGTCTGCGGGGTCCGAAGCTTTCTTT
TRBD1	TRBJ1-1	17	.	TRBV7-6	CASSLARPGTANTEAFF	TGTGCCAGCAGCTTAGCGCGGCCGGGGACAGCGAACACTGAAGCTTTCTTT
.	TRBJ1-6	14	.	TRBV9	CASSVVAEGSPLHF	TGTGCCAGCAGCGTAGTGGCTGAGGGGTCACCCCTCCACTTT
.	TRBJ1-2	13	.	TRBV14	CASTGQSNYGYTF	TGTGCCAGCACCGGACAGTCTAACTATGGCTACACCTTC
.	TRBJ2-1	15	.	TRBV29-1	CSVDSRVPGVNEQFF	TGCAGCGTTGACAGTAGGGTTCCAGGGGTTAATGAGCAGTTCTTC
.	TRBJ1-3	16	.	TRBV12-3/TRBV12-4	CASSFGGSYSGNTIYF	TGTGCCAGCAGTTTCGGAGGCAGCTACTCTGGAAACACCATATATTTT
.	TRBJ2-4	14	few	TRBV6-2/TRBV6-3	CASSYSALPQDQYF	TGTGCCAGCAGTTACTCGGCCCTCCCACAGGATCAGTACTTC
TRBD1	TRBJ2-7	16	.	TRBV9	CASSVVERGLRNEQYF	TGTGCCAGCAGCGTAGTAGAGAGGGGGCTGAGAAACGAGCAGTACTTC
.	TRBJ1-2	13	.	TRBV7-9	CASSFGPRDGYTF	TGTGCCAGCAGCTTTGGACCGAGGGATGGCTACACCTTC
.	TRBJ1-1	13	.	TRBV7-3	CASSLTGGVEAFF	TGTGCCAGCAGCTTAACCGGGGGAGTTGAAGCTTTCTTT
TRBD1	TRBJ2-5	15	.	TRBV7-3	CASSFRDRGEETQYF	TGTGCCAGCAGCTTCCGGGACAGGGGTGAGGAGACCCAGTACTTC
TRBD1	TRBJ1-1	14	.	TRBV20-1	CSATMGQMNTEAFF	TGCAGTGCTACCATGGGACAGATGAACACTGAAGCTTTCTTT
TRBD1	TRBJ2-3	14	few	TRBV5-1	CASSLDGTGSTQYF	TGCGCCAGCAGCTTGGATGGGACAGGGAGTACGCAGTATTTT
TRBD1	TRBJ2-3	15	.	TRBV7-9	CASSFRDRGTDTQYF	TGTGCCAGCAGCTTCCGGGACAGGGGGACAGATACGCAGTATTTT
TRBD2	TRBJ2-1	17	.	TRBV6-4	CASSDSGGGPTNNEQFF	TGTGCCAGCAGTGACTCAGGCGGGGGGCCCACCAACAATGAGCAGTTCTTC
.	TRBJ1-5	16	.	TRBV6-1	CASSAPTRAGDQPQHF	TGTGCCAGCAGTGCCCCGACCCGGGCGGGTGATCAGCCCCAGCATTTT
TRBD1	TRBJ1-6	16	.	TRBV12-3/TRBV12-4	CASSFRRTGYNSPLHF	TGTGCCAGCAGTTTCCGAAGGACAGGGTATAATTCACCCCTCCACTTT
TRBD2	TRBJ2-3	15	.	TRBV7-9	CASSPPGGPTDTQYF	TGTGCCAGCAGCCCGCCGGGGGGGCCGACAGATACGCAGTATTTT
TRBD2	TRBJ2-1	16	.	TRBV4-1	CASSQEGLANRGEQFF	TGCGCCAGCAGCCAAGAGGGACTAGCCAACAGGGGTGAGCAGTTCTTC
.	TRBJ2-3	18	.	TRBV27	CASSLFAGGDVPEDTQYF	TGTGCCAGCAGTTTATTTGCGGGCGGGGACGTGCCTGAGGATACGCAGTATTTT